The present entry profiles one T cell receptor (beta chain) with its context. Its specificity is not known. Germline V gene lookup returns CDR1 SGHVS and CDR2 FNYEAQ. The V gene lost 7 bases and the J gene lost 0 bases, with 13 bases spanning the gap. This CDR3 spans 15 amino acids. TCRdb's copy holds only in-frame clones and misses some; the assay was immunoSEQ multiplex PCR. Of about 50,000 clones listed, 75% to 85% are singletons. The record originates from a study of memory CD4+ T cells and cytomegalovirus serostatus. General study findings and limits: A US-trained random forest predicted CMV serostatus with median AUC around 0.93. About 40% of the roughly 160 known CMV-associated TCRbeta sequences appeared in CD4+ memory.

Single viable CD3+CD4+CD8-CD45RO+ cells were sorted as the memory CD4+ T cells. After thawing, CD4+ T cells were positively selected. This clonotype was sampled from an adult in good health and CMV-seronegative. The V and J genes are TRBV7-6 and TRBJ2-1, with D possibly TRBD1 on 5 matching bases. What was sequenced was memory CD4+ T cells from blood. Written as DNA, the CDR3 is TGTGCCAGCACCGTAACAGGAGACTCCTACAATGAGCAGTTCTTC. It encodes CASTVTGDSYNEQFF.